The 30 T cell receptor beta chains in this list originate from one sample, sequenced in a study of cytomegalovirus exposure and HLA in healthy donors. The PCR ran on 60 Vbeta and 13 Jbeta primers. TCRdb keeps only in-frame clones here, not all; method: immunoSEQ multiplex PCR. In all, the sample yields 60,000 to 75,000 clones. The sequenced sample was PBMCs. Source of these receptors: a female donor in good health and CMV-seropositive.

The chain carries TRBV6-6 and TRBJ2-7; unclear D gene. The CDR3 loop spans 14 amino acids. With 0 bases removed from V and 1 base from J, the gap between germline ends came to 7 bases. The germline gives CDR1 MNHNY, CDR2 SVGAGI (reference sequence). The CDR3 is CASSYSSLSYEQYF. CDR3 coding DNA: TGTGCCAGCAGTTACTCATCTTTGTCCTACGAGCAGTACTTC.

This rearrangement joins TRBV4-2 to TRBJ2-3, with D hard to call. Trimming cost V 1 base and J 4 bases, with 6 bases left between them. Germline CDR1 reads LGHNA; CDR2 reads YNFKEQ. The CDR3 has 13 residues. CDR3 region: CASSQGSSDTQYF. DNA for the CDR3: TGTGCCAGCAGCCAAGGGAGCTCAGATACGCAGTATTTT.

The chain joins TRBV9 to TRBJ2-5; 11 bases match TRBD2. The CDR3 contains 16 residues. Germline V gene lookup returns CDR1 SGDLS and CDR2 YYNGEE. After removal of 2 bases from V and 5 bases from J, the junction contained 8 bases not matched to a gene. The CDR3 DNA reads as TGTGCCAGCAGCGTGGGTAGCGGGGGGGCCTGGGAGACCCAGTACTTC. Its translation: CASSVGSGGAWETQYF. Supplemented by reference TRBV9 and TRBJ2-5, the full variable domain reads DSGVTQTPKHLITATGQRVTLRCSPRSGDLSVYWYQQSLDQGLQFLIQYYNGEERAKGNILERFSAQQFPDLHSELNLSSLELGDSALYFCASSVGSGGAWETQYFGPGTRLLVL.

The rearrangement joins TRBV5-4 to TRBJ2-6; TRBD1 agrees at 7 bases. Germline V gene lookup returns CDR1 SGHNT and CDR2 YYREEE (reference sequence). The ends lost 3 bases at V and 0 bases at J; junction bases unmatched: 3. The CDR3 runs to 16 residues. The CDR3 sequence is CASSWGQHSGANVLTF. The CDR3 bases are TGTGCCAGCAGCTGGGGACAGCACTCTGGGGCCAACGTCCTGACTTTC.

The chain carries TRBV2 and TRBJ2-7; TRBD1 agrees at 10 bases. CDR3 size: 13 residues. The ends lost 11 bases at V and 3 bases at J; junction bases unmatched: 7. Germline values: CDR1 SNHLY, CDR2 FYNNEI. The CDR3 sequence: CAGRTGGSYEQYF. CDR3 nucleotides: TGTGCCGGACGGACAGGGGGTAGCTACGAGCAGTACTTC.

This rearrangement joins TRBV6-5 to TRBJ1-1; a possible D gene is TRBD1 (5 bases). Germline CDR1 and CDR2: MNHEY and SVGAGI. The CDR3 is 15 residues long. The ends were cut back, 0 bases at V and 1 base at J, with 9 bases in the middle. The CDR3 loop is CASSYSHQGNTEAFF. The CDR3 DNA reads TGTGCCAGCAGTTACTCTCATCAGGGGAACACTGAAGCTTTCTTT.

The chain has TRBV2 and TRBJ1-2; D is ambiguous. V dropped 4 bases and J dropped 2 bases, with 5 bases sitting between them. Per the germline V gene, CDR1 is SNHLY and CDR2 is FYNNEI. This CDR3 comprises 12 residues. The CDR3 reads CASSGENYGYTF. In DNA, the CDR3 is TGTGCCAGCAGTGGTGAGAACTATGGCTACACCTTC.

The rearrangement joins TRBV6-4 to TRBJ1-2; the match to TRBD1 covers 9 bases. This CDR3 contains 14 residues. J lost 5 bases, V lost 4 bases, and 5 bases had no gene match. Germline CDR1 is MRHNA and CDR2 is SNTAGT. CDR3: CASSVDRGGYGYTF. CDR3 coding DNA: TGTGCCAGCAGTGTCGACAGGGGGGGATATGGCTACACCTTC.

The CDR3: CASSLDRISTDTQYF. The DNA for the CDR3 is TGTGCCAGCAGTTTGGACAGGATCAGCACAGATACGCAGTATTTT. V gene TRBV6-5 combines with J gene TRBJ2-3; 7 bases agree with TRBD1. This CDR3 comprises 15 residues. Unmatched junction bases numbered 4, after V lost 4 bases and J lost 0 bases. Germline V CDR1 and CDR2: MNHEY, SVGAGI.

The V gene is TRBV14, the J gene TRBJ2-3; 11 positions agree with TRBD2. V dropped 4 bases and J dropped 5; count of bases not matched to a gene: 2. The CDR3 consists of 14 residues. CDR1 and CDR2 from the germline V gene are SGHDN and FVKESK. This chain's CDR3 is CASSLAGGRDTQYF. The CDR3 DNA reads as TGTGCCAGCAGCCTAGCGGGGGGGCGAGATACGCAGTATTTT.

This rearrangement joins TRBV27 to TRBJ2-1, with TRBD1 identical over 7 bases. Germline loops: CDR1 MNHEY, CDR2 SMNVEV (reference sequence). CDR3 size: 15 residues. V was clipped by 6 bases and J by 3 bases; unmatched bases: 8. CDR3 protein: CASRPRDSLYNEQFF. The CDR3, as DNA: TGTGCCAGCAGGCCCCGGGACAGCCTCTACAATGAGCAGTTCTTC.

The V call is TRBV19, the J call TRBJ1-3, with D tentatively TRBD1 (6 bases). With 5 bases removed from V and 1 base from J, the gap between germline ends came to 21 bases. Germline CDR1 and CDR2: LNHDA and SQIVND (reference sequence). CDR3 length equals 18 residues. The CDR3 is CASSRTGLKLRSGNTIYF. The CDR3 DNA reads as TGTGCCAGTAGTCGCACAGGGTTGAAGTTGAGATCTGGAAACACCATATATTTT.

The chain is built from TRBV7-2 and TRBJ1-6; D is uncertain. CDR1 and CDR2 from the germline V gene are SGHTA and FQGNSA. The V gene lost 0 bases and the J gene lost 10 bases, with 7 bases spanning the gap. The CDR3 sequence is 13 residues long. The CDR3 region is CASSLAGLSPLHF. The CDR3 coding sequence is TGTGCCAGCAGCTTAGCTGGACTATCACCCCTCCACTTT.

The J gene is TRBJ2-5, the V gene TRBV6-1; the match to TRBD2 covers 12 bases. The CDR3 is made up of 15 amino acids. With 5 bases clipped from V and 6 bases from J, the junction kept 7 bases outside the gene matches. CDR1 and CDR2 (germline): MNHNS, SASEGT. CDR3 bases: TGTGCCAGCAGTCCGTTGACTAGCGGGGGCCAGACCCAGTACTTC. Translation gives CASSPLTSGGQTQYF.

The chain is built from TRBV6-5 and TRBJ2-7; TRBD1 matches at 7 bases. Trimming took 4 bases from V and 10 from J; bases not matched to a gene: 13. This CDR3 is built from 14 residues. Germline values: CDR1 MNHEY, CDR2 SVGAGI. The CDR3 is CASSSGDRVSGQYF. CDR3 nucleotides: TGTGCCAGCAGTTCCGGAGACAGGGTGTCCGGACAGTACTTC.

V usage is TRBV18 and J usage is TRBJ2-7, with a weak D call TRBD2 (7 bases). The CDR3 is 15 amino acids. Per germline, CDR1 KGHSH and CDR2 LQKENI. Trimming shortened V by 4 bases and J by 3 bases, and 16 bases separated the two germline ends. This CDR3 is CASSLNGGLNYEQYF. In DNA form, the CDR3 reads TGTGCCAGCTCACTGAACGGGGGGCTTAACTACGAGCAGTACTTC.

The rearrangement uses TRBV6-5 and TRBJ2-2; 8 bases agree with TRBD1. The CDR3 consists of 14 residues. Germline V lookup: CDR1 MNHEY, CDR2 SVGAGI. J was trimmed by 6 bases and V by 6 bases; bases with no gene match: 6. The chain's CDR3 is CASRDRATSGELFF. The CDR3 DNA is TGTGCCAGCAGGGACAGGGCGACCTCCGGGGAGCTGTTTTTT.

The genes are TRBV27 and TRBJ1-2, with D tentatively TRBD1 (5 bases). The V and J ends lost 5 bases and 2 bases respectively, with 21 bases between them. CDR1 MNHEY and CDR2 SMNVEV come from the germline V gene (reference sequence). CDR3 size: 17 residues. CDR3 in amino acids: CASSARGSRQSNYGYTF. CDR3 coding DNA: TGTGCCAGCAGTGCCCGGGGGTCGAGACAGTCCAACTATGGCTACACCTTC.

The CDR3 DNA follows: TGTGCCAGCAGTTTCGGAGGGATTAATCAGCCCCAGCATTTT. It yields the protein CASSFGGINQPQHF. The chain couples TRBV28 to TRBJ1-5; no clear D. Germline assignment: CDR1 MDHEN and CDR2 SYDVKM. Between the trimmed V and J ends, which lost 3 bases and 4 bases, there was a span of 10 bases. The CDR3 runs 14 residues.

This sequence joins TRBV5-6 and TRBJ2-1; perhaps TRBD1 as D (6 bases). V dropped 0 bases and J dropped 6 bases, with 10 bases sitting between them. The CDR3 extends over 14 amino acids. The V gene's germline CDR1 is SGHDT and CDR2 YYEEEE. The CDR3 protein is CASSLGGPVNEQFF. CDR3 nucleotides: TGTGCCAGCAGCTTGGGGGGGCCCGTCAATGAGCAGTTCTTC.

The V and J genes are TRBV7-2 and TRBJ2-1; D remains unclear. The CDR3 is 12 amino acids. The germline V gene encodes CDR1 SGHTA and CDR2 FQGNSA. V shed 3 bases and J shed 4 bases, with 4 bases lying between them. CDR3 sequence: CASSFTYNEQFF. CDR3 bases: TGTGCCAGCAGCTTTACTTACAATGAGCAGTTCTTC.

The chain combines TRBV9 with TRBJ2-1, with D maybe TRBD2 (5 bases). The V and J ends lost 4 bases and 6 bases respectively, with 8 bases between them. This CDR3 region has 12 residues. Germline V gene data show CDR1 as SGDLS and CDR2 as YYNGEE. The CDR3 bases are TGTGCCAGCAGCCTACGGGGCAATGAGCAGTTCTTC. This gives the protein CASSLRGNEQFF.

CDR3 residues: CASSARRENTEAFF. The CDR3 DNA reads as TGTGCCAGCTCCGCAAGGAGGGAGAACACTGAAGCTTTCTTT. The chain combines TRBV18 with TRBJ1-1; D is unclear. Germline CDR1 and CDR2: KGHSH and LQKENI. The length of the CDR3 is 14 residues. The ends were cut back, 6 bases at V and 1 base at J, with 12 bases in the middle.

The rearrangement joins TRBV29-1 to TRBJ2-3, with 9 nucleotides matching TRBD2. The CDR3 contains 14 residues. V was clipped by 7 bases and J by 1 base; unmatched bases: 6. Germline values: CDR1 SQVTM, CDR2 ANQGSEA. The CDR3, as DNA: TGCAGCGGGTCCCGGACTAGCGGCACAGATACGCAGTATTTT. Its translation is CSGSRTSGTDTQYF.

The V gene is TRBV19, the J gene TRBJ2-1; 7 bases map to TRBD1. The V gene's germline CDR1 is LNHDA and CDR2 SQIVND (reference sequence). The CDR3 is 14 residues long. V shed 10 bases and J 0 bases; nucleotides not matched to a gene: 6. The CDR3 protein is CATKTGISYNEQFF. DNA of the CDR3: TGTGCCACCAAGACAGGGATCTCCTACAATGAGCAGTTCTTC.

The V and J genes are TRBV7-9 and TRBJ2-6; D remains ambiguous. The V gene lost 4 bases and the J gene lost 0 bases, with 10 bases spanning the gap. Per germline, CDR1 SEHNR and CDR2 FQNEAQ (reference sequence). The CDR3 is 16 residues long. CDR3 in DNA: TGTGCCAGCAGCTCCGTACTCTTCTCTGGGGCCAACGTCCTGACTTTC. Protein sequence: CASSSVLFSGANVLTF.

Comments on this clone: The junction does not match germline at one end; this may be a read error. This sequence joins TRBV7-7 and TRBJ2-7; TRBD2 is a possible D gene (6 bases). Per germline, CDR1 SSHAT and CDR2 FNYEAQ (reference sequence). The CDR3 is made up of 16 amino acids. Here the CDR3 DNA reads TGTGCTAGCAGCTTAGTTCCGGGACTGGGAGCTGACGAGCAGTACTTC. Its translation is CASSLVPGLGADEQYF.

The chain carries TRBV18 and TRBJ1-6; 8 nucleotides align to TRBD1. Germline V CDR1 and CDR2: KGHSH, LQKENI. This CDR3 spans 15 amino acids. V was pared by 2 bases and J by 5 bases, with 2 bases of the junction left unmatched. The chain's CDR3 is CASSPTDRDNSPLHF. CDR3 coding DNA: TGTGCCAGCTCACCAACGGACAGGGATAATTCACCCCTCCACTTT.

The chain joins TRBV14 to TRBJ1-2; D perhaps matches TRBD1 (5 bases). Germline V gives CDR1 SGHDN, CDR2 FVKESK. The CDR3 runs to 16 residues. Trimming removed 3 bases from V and 3 bases from J, with 17 bases in between. The CDR3 DNA reads TGTGCCAGCAGCCATCAGGGCAGGGTCTTTGACTATGGCTACACCTTC. As protein: CASSHQGRVFDYGYTF.

The V call is TRBV2, the J call TRBJ2-5, with D unresolved. CDR3 length: 10 amino acids. Germline-derived CDR1 and CDR2 are SNHLY and FYNNEI. The V end lost 8 bases, the J end lost 5 bases, and 6 bases lay between the germline ends. The CDR3 protein is CASVLETQYF. The CDR3, as DNA: TGTGCCAGCGTTCTGGAGACCCAGTACTTC.